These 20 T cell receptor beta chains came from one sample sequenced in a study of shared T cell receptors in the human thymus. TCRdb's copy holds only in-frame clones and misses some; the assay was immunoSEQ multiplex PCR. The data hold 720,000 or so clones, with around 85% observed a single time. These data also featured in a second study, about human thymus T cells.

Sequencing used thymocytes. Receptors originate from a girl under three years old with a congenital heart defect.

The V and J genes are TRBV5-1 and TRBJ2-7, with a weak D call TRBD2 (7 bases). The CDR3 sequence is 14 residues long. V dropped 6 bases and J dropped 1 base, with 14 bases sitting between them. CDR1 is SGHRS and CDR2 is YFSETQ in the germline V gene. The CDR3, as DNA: TGCGCCAGCATACCGGGGGGCGGATCCTACGAGCAGTACTTC. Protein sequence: CASIPGGGSYEQYF. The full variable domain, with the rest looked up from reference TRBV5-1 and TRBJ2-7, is KAGVTQTPRYLIKTRGQQVTLSCSPISGHRSVSWYQQTPGQGLQFLFEYFSETQRNKGNFPGRFSGRQFSNSRSEMNVSTLELGDSALYLCASIPGGGSYEQYFGPGTRLTVT.

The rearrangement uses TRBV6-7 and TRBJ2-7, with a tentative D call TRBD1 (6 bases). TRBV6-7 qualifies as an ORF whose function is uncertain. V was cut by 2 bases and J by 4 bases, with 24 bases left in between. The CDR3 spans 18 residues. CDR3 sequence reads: CASSYGGHRTEGGYEQYF. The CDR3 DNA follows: TGTGCCAGCAGTTACGGGGGCCACCGAACTGAAGGGGGTTACGAGCAGTACTTC.

The CDR3 DNA reads as TGCGCCAGCAGCCAACTTCGATATTGGGGTAGACCGGGGGACAGCCATAACTATGGCTACACCTTC. Translated, it gives CASSQLRYWGRPGDSHNYGYTF. This chain links TRBV4-3 with TRBJ1-2; 7 positions agree with TRBD1. Looked up from germline, CDR1 is LGHNA and CDR2 is YSLEER. The CDR3 sequence is 22 residues long. With 2 bases clipped from V and 1 base from J, the junction kept 25 bases outside the gene matches.

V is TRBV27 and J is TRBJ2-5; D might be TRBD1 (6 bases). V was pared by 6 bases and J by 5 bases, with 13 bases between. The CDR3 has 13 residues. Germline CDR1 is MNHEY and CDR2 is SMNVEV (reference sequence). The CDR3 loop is CASSAAGAETQYF. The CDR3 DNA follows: TGTGCCAGCAGCGCGGCAGGGGCCGAGACCCAGTACTTC.

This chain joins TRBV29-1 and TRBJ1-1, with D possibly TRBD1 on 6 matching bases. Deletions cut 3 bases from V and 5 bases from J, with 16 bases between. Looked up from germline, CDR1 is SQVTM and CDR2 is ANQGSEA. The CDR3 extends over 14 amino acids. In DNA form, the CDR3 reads TGCAGCGTTGATCGTATCAGTCAGGGGACTGAAGCTTTCTTT. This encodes CSVDRISQGTEAFF.

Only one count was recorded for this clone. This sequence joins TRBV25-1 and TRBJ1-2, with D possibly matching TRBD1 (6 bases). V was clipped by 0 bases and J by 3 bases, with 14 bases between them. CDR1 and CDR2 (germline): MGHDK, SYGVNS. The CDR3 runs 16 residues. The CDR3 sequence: CASSEYVRGGHYGYTF. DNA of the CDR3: TGTGCCAGCAGTGAATATGTAAGGGGGGGACACTATGGCTACACCTTC.

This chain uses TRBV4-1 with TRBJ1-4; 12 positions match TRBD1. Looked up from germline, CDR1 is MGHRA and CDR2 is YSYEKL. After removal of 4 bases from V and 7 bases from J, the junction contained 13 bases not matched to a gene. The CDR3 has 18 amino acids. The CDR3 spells CASSPPGQGAKFCEKLFF. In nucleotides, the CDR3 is TGCGCCAGCAGCCCACCGGGACAGGGGGCTAAGTTCTGTGAAAAACTGTTTTTT.

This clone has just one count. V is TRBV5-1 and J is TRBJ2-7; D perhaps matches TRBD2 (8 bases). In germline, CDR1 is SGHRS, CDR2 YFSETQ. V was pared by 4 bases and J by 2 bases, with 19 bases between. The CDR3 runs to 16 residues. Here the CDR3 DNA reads TGCGCCAGCAGCCCCCCCGGGGGGGACAGAACCTACGAGCAGTACTTC. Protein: CASSPPGGDRTYEQYF.

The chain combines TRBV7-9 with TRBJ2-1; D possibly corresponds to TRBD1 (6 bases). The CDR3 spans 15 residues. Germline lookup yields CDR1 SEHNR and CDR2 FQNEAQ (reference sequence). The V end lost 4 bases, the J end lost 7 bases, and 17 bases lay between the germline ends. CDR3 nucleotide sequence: TGTGCCAGCAGCTACTCCAGGACAGAAGCGAATGAGCAGTTCTTC. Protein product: CASSYSRTEANEQFF.

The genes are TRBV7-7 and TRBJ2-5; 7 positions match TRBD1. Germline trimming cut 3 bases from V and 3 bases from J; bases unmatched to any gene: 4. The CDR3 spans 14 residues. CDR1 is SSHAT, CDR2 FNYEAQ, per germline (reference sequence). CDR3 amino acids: CASSLEQGKETQYF. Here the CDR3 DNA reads TGTGCCAGCAGCTTGGAACAGGGGAAAGAGACCCAGTACTTC.

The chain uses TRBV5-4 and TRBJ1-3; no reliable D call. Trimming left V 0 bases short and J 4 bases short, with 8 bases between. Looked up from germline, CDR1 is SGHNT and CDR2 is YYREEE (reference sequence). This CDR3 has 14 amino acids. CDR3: CASSLERRGNTIYF. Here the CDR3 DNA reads TGTGCCAGCAGCTTGGAACGGAGAGGAAACACCATATATTTT.

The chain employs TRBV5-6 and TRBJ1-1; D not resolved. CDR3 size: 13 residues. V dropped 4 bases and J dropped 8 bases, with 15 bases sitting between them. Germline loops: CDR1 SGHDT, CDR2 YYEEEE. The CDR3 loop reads CASSPRAQSEAFF. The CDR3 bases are TGTGCCAGCAGCCCCCGAGCACAGTCCGAAGCTTTCTTT.

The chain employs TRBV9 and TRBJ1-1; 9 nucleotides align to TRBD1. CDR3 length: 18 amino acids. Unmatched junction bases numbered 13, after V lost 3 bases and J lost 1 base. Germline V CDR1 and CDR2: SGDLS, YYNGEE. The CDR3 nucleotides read TGTGCCAGCAGCGCAGCTCCGGACAGGGGTCGAACGAACACTGAAGCTTTCTTT. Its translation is CASSAAPDRGRTNTEAFF.

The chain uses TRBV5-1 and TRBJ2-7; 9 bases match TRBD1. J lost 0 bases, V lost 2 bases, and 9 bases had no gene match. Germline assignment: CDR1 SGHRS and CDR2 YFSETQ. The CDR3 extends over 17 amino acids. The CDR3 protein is CASSFRGGTGSSYEQYF. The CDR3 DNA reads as TGCGCCAGCAGCTTCCGAGGGGGGACAGGGAGCTCCTACGAGCAGTACTTC.

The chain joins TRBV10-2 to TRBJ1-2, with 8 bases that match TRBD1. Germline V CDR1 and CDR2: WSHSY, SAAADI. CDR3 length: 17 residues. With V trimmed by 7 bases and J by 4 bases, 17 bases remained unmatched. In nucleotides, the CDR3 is TGCGCCAGCACTAAGCCAATAACCGGGACAGGCGGCTATGGCTACACCTTC. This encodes CASTKPITGTGGYGYTF.

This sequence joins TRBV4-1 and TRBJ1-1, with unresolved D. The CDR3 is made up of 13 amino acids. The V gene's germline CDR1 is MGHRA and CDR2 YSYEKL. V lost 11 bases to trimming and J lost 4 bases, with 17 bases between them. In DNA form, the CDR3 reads TGCGCCGGCTCGTGCCGGAGTCTCACTGAAGCTTTCTTT. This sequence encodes CAGSCRSLTEAFF.

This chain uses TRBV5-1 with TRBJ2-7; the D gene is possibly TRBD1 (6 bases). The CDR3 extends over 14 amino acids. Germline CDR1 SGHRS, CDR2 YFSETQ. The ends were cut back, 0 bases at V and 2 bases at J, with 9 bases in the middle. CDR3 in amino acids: CASSLGDMPYEQYF. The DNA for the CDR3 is TGCGCCAGCAGCTTGGGGGACATGCCCTACGAGCAGTACTTC.

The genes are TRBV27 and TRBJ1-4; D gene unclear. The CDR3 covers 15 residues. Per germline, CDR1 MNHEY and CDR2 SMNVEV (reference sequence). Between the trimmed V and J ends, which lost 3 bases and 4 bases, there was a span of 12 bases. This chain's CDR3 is CASSFLALHNEKLFF. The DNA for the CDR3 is TGTGCCAGCAGTTTCCTGGCCCTCCATAATGAAAAACTGTTTTTT.

The CDR3 loop reads CASSIGQDYGYTF. The CDR3 DNA reads TGTGCCAGTAGTATTGGACAGGACTATGGCTACACCTTC. The chain couples TRBV19 to TRBJ1-2, with 7 positions matching TRBD1. Germline CDR1 LNHDA, CDR2 SQIVND (reference sequence). The CDR3 has 13 amino acids. The V and J ends lost 3 bases and 3 bases, in that order; junction bases with no gene match: 1.

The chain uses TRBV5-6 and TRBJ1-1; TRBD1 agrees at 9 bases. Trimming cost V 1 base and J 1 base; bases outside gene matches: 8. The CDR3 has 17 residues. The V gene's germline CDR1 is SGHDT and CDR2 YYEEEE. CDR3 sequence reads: CASSLRDRVFANTEAFF. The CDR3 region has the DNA TGTGCCAGCAGCTTGAGGGACAGGGTTTTTGCGAACACTGAAGCTTTCTTT.